This TCR beta chain came from a study of CD8+ T cells in alopecia areata. Points from the study as a whole: Possibly because of HLA-related factors, TCR sharing was less clear across patients than in mice.

Extracted RNA was reverse transcribed into cDNA, the sequencing template. The data were produced by immunoSEQ multiplex PCR, yet TCRdb's version contains in-frame clones alone and is incomplete. The data contain approximately 140,000 clones, around 82% of them singletons. The CDR3 covers 15 residues. Trimming took 5 bases from V and 3 from J, leaving 13 bases between them. The germline V gene encodes CDR1 SEHNR and CDR2 FQNEAQ (reference sequence). The treatment: oral pan-JAK inhibitor, 5-10 mg twice daily. About this clone itself: The target antigen is unknown.

The genes are TRBV7-9 and TRBJ1-4; D is ambiguous. Sample: CD8+ T cells sorted from blood, taken at week 4, from a patient treated with tofacitinib. This clonotype was sampled from a human donor with alopecia areata. The CDR3 DNA reads TGTGCCAGCAGCCCAAGGACGGCCCCTAATGAAAAACTGTTTTTT. This encodes CASSPRTAPNEKLFF. Using reference TRBV7-9 and TRBJ1-4 for the parts outside the CDR3, the full variable domain is DTGVSQNPRHKITKRGQNVTFRCDPISEHNRLYWYRQTLGQGPEFLTYFQNEAQLEKSRLLSDRFSAERPKGSFSTLEIQRTEQGDSAMYLCASSPRTAPNEKLFFGSGTQLSVL.